One sample yielded the 29 T cell receptor beta chains listed below, sequenced in a study of blood T cell repertoires in COVID-19. The repertoire was sequenced with immunoSEQ multiplex PCR; TCRdb's copy has only in-frame clones and lacks some. This sample has 300,000 to 400,000 clones, with roughly 85% found just once. The source material was PBMCs or T cells enriched from blood (not recorded which). The receptors here all came from a woman aged 30 to 39 who had been exposed to COVID-19.

Written as DNA, the CDR3 is TGTGCCAGCAGCCCTAGCACAGATACGCAGTATTTT. It is translated as CASSPSTDTQYF. This rearrangement joins TRBV3-1 (or the pseudogene TRBV3-2) to TRBJ2-3; D remains unclear. V was shortened by 4 bases and J by 0 bases, with 2 bases between the two germline ends. The germline gives CDR1 LGHDT, CDR2 YNNKEL (reference sequence). CDR3 length equals 12 residues.

This chain links TRBV3-1 (or the pseudogene TRBV3-2) with TRBJ2-5, with TRBD2 matching 14 bases. The length of the CDR3 is 16 residues. J gave up 7 bases and V 4 bases, and 8 bases lay outside the gene matches. CDR1 is LGHDT, CDR2 YNNKEL, per germline (reference sequence). The CDR3 nucleotides are TGTGCCAGCAGCCCCGGGACTAGCGGGGGAGGGGGGACCCAGTACTTC. Its translation: CASSPGTSGGGGTQYF.

The chain joins TRBV7-8 to TRBJ2-7, with 10 bases fitting TRBD1. V was pared by 5 bases and J by 2 bases, with 9 bases of the junction left unmatched. This CDR3 has 16 amino acids. From germline, CDR1 is SGHVS and CDR2 FQNEAQ. In nucleotides, the CDR3 is TGTGCCAGCAGCGCTCTCCCGGGACAGGGGCCCTACGAGCAGTACTTC. Translation gives CASSALPGQGPYEQYF.

The V and J genes are TRBV4-3 and TRBJ1-3; D is ambiguous. The CDR3 is made up of 13 amino acids. Between the trimmed V and J ends, which lost 0 bases and 4 bases, there was a span of 4 bases. Per the germline V gene, CDR1 is LGHNA and CDR2 is YSLEER. The CDR3 nucleotides are TGCGCCAGCAGCCAAGATATGGGAAACACCATATATTTT. Translating gives CASSQDMGNTIYF.

V and J are TRBV6-5 and TRBJ2-7; tentatively, D is TRBD2 (5 bases). Looked up from germline, CDR1 is MNHEY and CDR2 is SVGAGI. The length of the CDR3 is 14 residues. Trimming left V 7 bases short and J 7 bases short, with 20 bases between. The CDR3 reads CASTRGGLSGEQYF. The CDR3 DNA is TGTGCCAGCACCCGAGGAGGACTTTCTGGGGAGCAGTACTTC.

The genes are TRBV28 and TRBJ1-5, with 8 bases fitting TRBD1. V shed 7 bases and J 0 bases; nucleotides not matched to a gene: 14. The CDR3 has 18 residues. Germline loops: CDR1 MDHEN, CDR2 SYDVKM. The CDR3 nucleotides are TGTGCCAGCACCTCGGACAGGGCCGATTCTTATAGCAATCAGCCCCAGCATTTT. It translates to CASTSDRADSYSNQPQHF.

J is TRBJ1-5 and V is TRBV18; D is undetermined. CDR3 length: 16 residues. From germline, CDR1 is KGHSH and CDR2 LQKENI. Trimming removed 3 bases from V and 5 bases from J, with 17 bases in between. CDR3 nucleotide sequence: TGTGCCAGCTCACCTCAAGAGGCCAGTAGATATCAGCCCCAGCATTTT. Residues: CASSPQEASRYQPQHF.

The CDR3 sequence is CASSVGRGSETQYF. The CDR3 DNA is TGTGCCAGCAGCGTAGGGAGGGGATCGGAGACCCAGTACTTC. The chain employs TRBV11-2 and TRBJ2-5; TRBD2 aligns across 7 bases. V lost 5 bases and J lost 5; bases outside the gene matches: 8. CDR3 length: 14 residues. The germline gives CDR1 SGHAT, CDR2 FQNNGV.

The genes are TRBV28 and TRBJ1-5; TRBD1 is a possible D gene (5 bases). Germline loops: CDR1 MDHEN, CDR2 SYDVKM. The V end lost 5 bases, the J end lost 6 bases, and 17 bases lay between the germline ends. The CDR3 runs to 15 residues. The CDR3 DNA sequence: TGTGCCAGCAGTCCGATGGGGGGGTGGTCTCAGCCCCAGCATTTT. It encodes CASSPMGGWSQPQHF.

As DNA, the CDR3 is TGTGCCAGCAGCTTCAGGGATCCTGGCTACACCTTC. It yields the protein CASSFRDPGYTF. J is TRBJ1-2 and V is TRBV7-9; D perhaps matches TRBD1 (5 bases). There are 12 residues in the CDR3. V shed 3 bases and J shed 7 bases, with 9 bases lying between them. Germline V gene lookup returns CDR1 SEHNR and CDR2 FQNEAQ (reference sequence).

The rearrangement links TRBV5-1 to TRBJ2-3; 7 bases line up with TRBD1. After removal of 5 bases from V and 2 bases from J, the junction contained 8 bases not matched to a gene. The CDR3 spans 15 residues. Germline CDR1 SGHRS, CDR2 YFSETQ. CDR3 loop: CASRKPGQPTDTQYF. The CDR3 DNA reads TGCGCCAGCAGAAAACCGGGACAGCCCACAGATACGCAGTATTTT.

The chain combines TRBV4-1 with TRBJ1-6, with unresolved D. This CDR3 is 19 amino acids long. Germline V CDR1 and CDR2: MGHRA, YSYEKL. Trimming took off 0 bases at V and 5 bases at J, with 20 bases between the two ends. CDR3 DNA: TGCGCCAGCAGCCAAGATCCCATCCCTGAGGCAGCTAATAATTCACCCCTCCACTTT. This sequence encodes CASSQDPIPEAANNSPLHF.

The chain has TRBV18 and TRBJ2-1, with a tentative D call TRBD2 (7 bases). CDR1 is KGHSH and CDR2 is LQKENI in the germline V gene. The CDR3 spans 15 residues. V lost 2 bases to trimming and J lost 8 bases, with 16 bases between them. In DNA, the CDR3 is TGTGCCAGCTCACCAATGGGGGGGGCTGGTGATGAGCAGTTCTTC. Amino acids: CASSPMGGAGDEQFF.

The chain has TRBV19 and TRBJ2-7; 14 nucleotides agree with TRBD2. The germline CDR1 and CDR2 sequences are LNHDA and SQIVND (reference sequence). The CDR3 spans 16 residues. The J segment lost 4 bases and the V segment lost 3 bases, leaving 5 bases of the junction unmatched. This chain's CDR3 is CASSITTSGRGYEQYF. DNA of the CDR3: TGTGCCAGTAGTATTACGACTAGCGGGAGGGGATACGAGCAGTACTTC.

V usage is TRBV12-5 and J usage is TRBJ1-2; the D gene is possibly TRBD1 (6 bases). The CDR3 covers 14 residues. Per the germline V gene, CDR1 is LGHNT and CDR2 is FRNRAP. Trimming took off 2 bases at V and 2 bases at J, with 9 bases between the two ends. Written as DNA, the CDR3 is TGTGCTAGTGGTTTGACAGGGTACAACTATGGCTACACCTTC. Protein product: CASGLTGYNYGYTF.

V and J are TRBV5-1 and TRBJ2-7; D is ambiguous. The ends were cut back, 0 bases at V and 7 bases at J, with 8 bases in the middle. The CDR3 consists of 12 residues. CDR1 and CDR2 from the germline V gene are SGHRS and YFSETQ. The CDR3 loop is CASSLDFREQYF. The CDR3 region has the DNA TGCGCCAGCAGCTTGGACTTTCGGGAGCAGTACTTC.

This chain links TRBV9 with TRBJ2-5; 13 nucleotides line up with TRBD2. The CDR3 totals 17 residues. Germline loops: CDR1 SGDLS, CDR2 YYNGEE. The CDR3 DNA is TGTCCCAACCAGCGTCAACTAGCGGGGGGGATCCAAGAGACCCAGTACTTC. It specifies CPNQRQLAGGIQETQYF. Drawing the rest from reference TRBV9 and TRBJ2-5, the complete variable domain is DSGVTQTPKHLITATGQRVTLRCSPRSGDLSVYWYQQSLDQGLQFLIQYYNGEERAKGNILERFSAQQFPDLHSELNLSSLELGDSALYFCPNQRQLAGGIQETQYFGPGTRLLVL.

The chain joins TRBV27 to TRBJ2-2; D unclear. This CDR3 comprises 15 residues. Germline V CDR1 and CDR2: MNHEY, SMNVEV (reference sequence). Trimming removed 5 bases from V and 2 bases from J, with 12 bases in between. The CDR3 loop is CASSPRVTNTGELFF. The CDR3 DNA is TGTGCCAGCAGTCCCCGTGTAACTAACACCGGGGAGCTGTTTTTT.

This clone was counted a few times. V and J are TRBV29-1 and TRBJ2-1; 11 nucleotides match TRBD2. CDR3 size: 17 residues. Unmatched junction bases numbered 8, after V lost 3 bases and J lost 1 base. Germline V gene sequence: CDR1 SQVTM, CDR2 ANQGSEA. The CDR3 loop is CSVELTSGSGSYNEQFF. CDR3 coding DNA: TGCAGCGTTGAGCTTACTAGCGGGAGTGGGTCCTACAATGAGCAGTTCTTC.

The chain has TRBV9 and TRBJ2-7, with D tentatively TRBD1 (5 bases). V dropped 4 bases and J dropped 2 bases, with 16 bases sitting between them. The germline V gene has CDR1 SGDLS and CDR2 YYNGEE. The CDR3 has 15 amino acids. Here the CDR3 reads CASSKAYDSTYEQYF. CDR3 sequence (DNA): TGTGCCAGCAGCAAAGCGTACGACAGTACCTACGAGCAGTACTTC. The complete variable domain, with remaining parts taken from reference TRBV9 and TRBJ2-7, reads DSGVTQTPKHLITATGQRVTLRCSPRSGDLSVYWYQQSLDQGLQFLIQYYNGEERAKGNILERFSAQQFPDLHSELNLSSLELGDSALYFCASSKAYDSTYEQYFGPGTRLTVT.

This clone was observed a few times. CDR3 in amino acids: CASSSGQHNSPLHF. The CDR3 DNA sequence: TGTGCCAGCAGCTCTGGACAGCATAATTCACCCCTCCACTTT. This chain connects TRBV5-6 to TRBJ1-6; the D gene is possibly TRBD1 (6 bases). Trimming took 3 bases from V and 5 from J, leaving 9 bases between them. This CDR3 has 14 amino acids. Germline V gene data show CDR1 as SGHDT and CDR2 as YYEEEE.

The V call is TRBV19, the J call TRBJ1-2; 8 nucleotides agree with TRBD1. Germline assignment: CDR1 LNHDA and CDR2 SQIVND (reference sequence). J lost 5 bases, V lost 8 bases, and 7 bases had no gene match. The CDR3 is 13 residues long. In nucleotides, the CDR3 is TGTGCCAGTGGGACCGGGACAGGTTATGGCTACACCTTC. Encoded protein: CASGTGTGYGYTF. Complete variable domain (other parts from reference TRBV19 and TRBJ1-2): DGGITQSPKYLFRKEGQNVTLSCEQNLNHDAMYWYRQDPGQGLRLIYYSQIVNDFQKGDIAEGYSVSREKKESFPLTVTSAQKNPTAFYLCASGTGTGYGYTFGSGTRLTVV.

The chain is built from TRBV30 and TRBJ2-7, with 8 bases fitting TRBD2. Germline trimming cut 2 bases from V and 2 bases from J; bases unmatched to any gene: 17. Germline CDR1 reads GTSNPN; CDR2 reads SVGIG (reference sequence). The CDR3 has 18 amino acids. The DNA for the CDR3 is TGTGCCTGGAGTAAAAGTGTTCCCTTGAGCGGGAGACCCTACGAGCAGTACTTC. Translation: CAWSKSVPLSGRPYEQYF.

The chain combines TRBV7-2 with TRBJ1-1; 7 bases line up with TRBD1. The J segment lost 0 bases and the V segment lost 5 bases, leaving 6 bases of the junction unmatched. Per the germline V gene, CDR1 is SGHTA and CDR2 is FQGNSA. This CDR3 has 15 residues. This CDR3 is CASSAQGNMNTEAFF. The CDR3 DNA follows: TGTGCCAGCAGCGCACAGGGGAATATGAACACTGAAGCTTTCTTT.

The chain employs TRBV11-2 and TRBJ2-7; TRBD2 matches 8 bases. The germline gives CDR1 SGHAT, CDR2 FQNNGV. The CDR3 sequence is 13 residues long. With V trimmed by 6 bases and J by 2 bases, 3 bases remained unmatched. CDR3 region: CASSVGGAYEQYF. The DNA of the CDR3 is TGTGCCAGCAGTGTCGGGGGGGCCTACGAGCAGTACTTC.

This chain connects TRBV3-1 (or the pseudogene TRBV3-2) to TRBJ2-1; tentative D call: TRBD2 (6 bases). The CDR3 is 16 residues long. From germline, CDR1 is LGHDT and CDR2 YNNKEL (reference sequence). The V gene lost 1 base and the J gene lost 2 bases, with 12 bases spanning the gap. CDR3: CASSQGAGFPYNEQFF. In nucleotides, the CDR3 is TGTGCCAGCAGCCAAGGAGCGGGCTTCCCCTACAATGAGCAGTTCTTC.

This chain joins TRBV5-1 and TRBJ1-2, with TRBD1 matching over 7 bases. With 4 bases clipped from V and 8 bases from J, the junction kept 2 bases outside the gene matches. This CDR3 is 11 amino acids long. Per germline, CDR1 SGHRS and CDR2 YFSETQ. The CDR3 here is CASSTGDGYTF. The CDR3 coding sequence is TGCGCCAGCAGCACAGGGGACGGCTACACCTTC. Drawing the rest from reference TRBV5-1 and TRBJ1-2, the complete variable domain is KAGVTQTPRYLIKTRGQQVTLSCSPISGHRSVSWYQQTPGQGLQFLFEYFSETQRNKGNFPGRFSGRQFSNSRSEMNVSTLELGDSALYLCASSTGDGYTFGSGTRLTVV.

The rearrangement links TRBV19 to TRBJ1-2; possible D gene TRBD1, 6 bases. CDR3 length equals 14 residues. The germline gives CDR1 LNHDA, CDR2 SQIVND (reference sequence). Trimming took off 10 bases at V and 3 bases at J, with 18 bases between the two ends. The CDR3: CATDRSGQHYGYTF. DNA of the CDR3: TGTGCCACGGACCGAAGCGGACAGCACTATGGCTACACCTTC.

This chain links TRBV19 with TRBJ1-2; D perhaps matches TRBD1 (5 bases). The length of the CDR3 is 15 residues. The V end was cut by 5 bases, the J end by 2 bases, with 15 bases between. CDR1 is LNHDA, CDR2 SQIVND, per germline (reference sequence). This CDR3 is CASSDRGGSNYGYTF. The CDR3 DNA follows: TGTGCCAGTAGTGACCGCGGGGGGTCAAACTATGGCTACACCTTC.